Listed below are T cell receptor beta chains from one sample, sequenced in a study of CD8 T cells in ankylosing spondylitis. Each CDR3 protein is one row after TCRdb ran MiXCR on the 5' RACE reads. The top ten hold about 39% of the sample, which has 220,000 or so distinct CDR3 sequences, 15% to 20% seen once. The specimen was blood, either unsorted or a sorted T cell fraction (not recorded which). Receptor source: a male donor with ankylosing spondylitis. Both conserved end residues are part of each CDR3. The D gene is left open where the match is weak. Size is stated for part of the rows, as once, few or many counts, or as a class when the clone is expanded.

TRBD1	-	TRBV19	TRBJ1-1	TGTGCCAGTAGTACGGCGACAGGGTCGAGAGGCACTGAAGCTTTCTTT	CASSTATGSRGTEAFF
-	-	TRBV6-5	TRBJ2-2	TGTGCCAGCAGTTACTCGGGTGGGACCGGGGAGCTGTTTTTT	CASSYSGGTGELFF
TRBD2	-	TRBV4-2	TRBJ2-1	TGTGCCAGCAGCCCGGGGGGAGCGTATGAGCAGTTCTTC	CASSPGGAYEQFF
TRBD2	many	TRBV11-2	TRBJ2-3	TGTGCCAGCAGCTTAGGTTTCCTGACTAGCGGGGCCACAGATACGCAGTATTTT	CASSLGFLTSGATDTQYF
-	few	TRBV28	TRBJ2-7	TGTGCCAGCAGTTTATTAGGGGCCACCTACGAGCAGTACTTC	CASSLLGATYEQYF
TRBD1	few	TRBV4-2	TRBJ1-2	TGTGCCAGCAGCCTTTCCGGGACAGACCTTAACTATGGCTACACCTTC	CASSLSGTDLNYGYTF
TRBD1	-	TRBV12-3/TRBV12-4	TRBJ2-1	TGTGCCAGCAGTTCCTACTCGACAGGGAGTGAGCAGTTCTTC	CASSSYSTGSEQFF
-	-	TRBV6-2/TRBV6-3	TRBJ2-5	TGTGCCAGCAGGGGGGTCCCCCGGGAGACCCAGTACTTC	CASRGVPRETQYF
-	-	TRBV29-1	TRBJ1-2	TGCAGCGTTGTAGGGGACAACTATGGCTACACCTTC	CSVVGDNYGYTF
-	-	TRBV12-3/TRBV12-4	TRBJ1-1	TGTGCCAGCAGACGCAGGGGAGAGGACACTGAAGCTTTCTTT	CASRRRGEDTEAFF
-	-	TRBV20-1	TRBJ1-1	TGCAGTGCTAGAGGACAGACAGGTCACACTGAAGCTTTCTTT	CSARGQTGHTEAFF
TRBD2	few	TRBV28	TRBJ2-3	TGTGCCAGCAGTTTAGGATTAGCGGGAGAGGTCCCAGATACGCAGTATTTT	CASSLGLAGEVPDTQYF